This is a list of T cell receptor beta chains from one sample in a study of technical replicates of blood from a handful of donors. Sequencing was performed with immunoSEQ multiplex PCR; in TCRdb, only in-frame clones are kept and a portion is missing. Of 79,000 or so clones in the sample, around 90% are singletons; the top ten hold 0.25%. Material: T cells isolated from PBMCs. The origin of the receptors is a human donor in good health. The CDR3 runs from the conserved cysteine through the conserved F or W. Each record gives: D gene, V gene, clone size, J gene, CDR3 DNA, CDR3 protein. D genes are given only for firm matches. Part of the rows lack a size; the others show once, few, many or a class for expanded clones.

D: TRBD2
V: TRBV27
size: once
J: TRBJ2-7
DNA: TGTGCCAGCATGAGGACTAGCGGGAAGGGGCACGAGCAGTACTTC
CDR3: CASMRTSGKGHEQYF

D: .
V: TRBV23-1
size: .
J: TRBJ2-1
DNA: TGCGCCAGCGCCTTCCTTTCGACAGGAACCTACAATGAGCAGTTCTTC
CDR3: CASAFLSTGTYNEQFF

D: TRBD1
V: TRBV10-3
size: few
J: TRBJ1-5
DNA: TGTGCCATCAGTGAGTCGGGACAGGGCAATCAGCCCCAGCATTTT
CDR3: CAISESGQGNQPQHF

D: TRBD2
V: TRBV7-7
size: .
J: TRBJ2-5
DNA: TGTGCCAGCAGCTCTCTCCGGGGACTAGGTGGGGAGACCCAGTACTTC
CDR3: CASSSLRGLGGETQYF

D: .
V: TRBV7-6
size: .
J: TRBJ2-5
DNA: TGTGCCAGCAGCTTAGAACTAGTCCGATTGGAGACCCAGTACTTC
CDR3: CASSLELVRLETQYF

D: .
V: TRBV5-1
size: .
J: TRBJ2-2
DNA: TGCGCCAGCAGCTTGGCCGAGGGGGTCGGGGAGCTGTTTTTT
CDR3: CASSLAEGVGELFF

D: .
V: TRBV5-4
size: .
J: TRBJ2-1
DNA: TGTGCCAGCAGCCCGGACTTATGGGACAATGAGCAGTTCTTC
CDR3: CASSPDLWDNEQFF

D: .
V: TRBV7-6
size: .
J: TRBJ2-7
DNA: TGTGCCAGCAGCTTCCTTGGCGGGGTCGGCGAGCAGTACTTC
CDR3: CASSFLGGVGEQYF

D: .
V: TRBV28
size: .
J: TRBJ2-7
DNA: TGTGCCAGCAGTTTATTTGTCGGTGAGCAGTACTTC
CDR3: CASSLFVGEQYF

D: TRBD1
V: TRBV7-2
size: .
J: TRBJ1-2
DNA: TGTGCCAGCAGCTATCGACAGGGGATATTGGATGGCTACACCTTC
CDR3: CASSYRQGILDGYTF

D: TRBD1
V: TRBV4-1
size: .
J: TRBJ1-6
DNA: TGCGCCAGCAGCCAAGGGGCGACAGGGGGCGCGAATTCACCCCTCCACTTT
CDR3: CASSQGATGGANSPLHF

D: .
V: TRBV10-1
size: .
J: TRBJ2-2
DNA: TGCGCCAGCAGTGAGGCCCGGACATTGACCGGGGAGCTGTTTTTT
CDR3: CASSEARTLTGELFF

D: .
V: TRBV21-1
size: .
J: TRBJ1-2
DNA: TGTGCCAGCAGCAAAGGTCCAGGGGGCGATGGCTACACCTTC
CDR3: CASSKGPGGDGYTF

D: .
V: TRBV7-6
size: .
J: TRBJ1-1
DNA: TGTGCCAGCAGCTTAGAGTCCAGGGTGGACACTGAAGCTTTCTTT
CDR3: CASSLESRVDTEAFF

D: TRBD1
V: TRBV19
size: .
J: TRBJ2-7
DNA: TGTGCCAGTAGTTGGACAGGGGGACCCTACGAGCAGTACTTC
CDR3: CASSWTGGPYEQYF

D: .
V: TRBV18
size: .
J: TRBJ2-7
DNA: TGTGCCAGCTCACCAGGGGCAGGGGTCGAGCAGTACTTC
CDR3: CASSPGAGVEQYF

D: .
V: TRBV7-9
size: .
J: TRBJ1-2
DNA: TGTGCCAGCAGCCACGACAGTAACTATGGCTACACCTTC
CDR3: CASSHDSNYGYTF

D: TRBD1
V: TRBV11-3
size: .
J: TRBJ1-1
DNA: TGTGCCAGCAGCTTACTGACAGGGGGCAACACTGAAGCTTTCTTT
CDR3: CASSLLTGGNTEAFF

D: .
V: TRBV14
size: .
J: TRBJ2-7
DNA: TGTGCCAGCAGCCAAGCTCTCCAGTTCGACGAGCAGTACTTC
CDR3: CASSQALQFDEQYF

D: TRBD1
V: TRBV5-1
size: few
J: TRBJ1-1
DNA: TGCGCCAGCAGCCGGGGGACAGGGGGGAGCACTGAAGCTTTCTTT
CDR3: CASSRGTGGSTEAFF

D: .
V: TRBV5-1
size: .
J: TRBJ2-1
DNA: TGCGCCAGCAGCTTGTCGCTCGGCCAGGGTTTCAATGAGCAGTTCTTC
CDR3: CASSLSLGQGFNEQFF

D: TRBD1
V: TRBV9
size: few
J: TRBJ1-2
DNA: TGTGCCAGCAGCGGAGGACAGGGAGGTCACTATGGCTACACCTTC
CDR3: CASSGGQGGHYGYTF

D: .
V: TRBV27
size: .
J: TRBJ2-2
DNA: TGTGCCAGCAGTTTAGTATACTCAGGATCTCGACACACCGGGGAGCTGTTTTTT
CDR3: CASSLVYSGSRHTGELFF

D: .
V: TRBV28
size: .
J: TRBJ2-7
DNA: TGTGCCAGCAGTTTGACAGGAAAGGTGACCTTGTCCTACGAGCAGTACTTC
CDR3: CASSLTGKVTLSYEQYF

D: TRBD1
V: TRBV5-1
size: .
J: TRBJ2-3
DNA: TGCGCCAGCAGCGCCCGGGACAGAGGCGCAGATACGCAGTATTTT
CDR3: CASSARDRGADTQYF